These T cell receptor beta chains were read from a single sample in a study of OX40 agonist ivuxolimab in advanced cancers. Generated by immunoSEQ multiplex PCR, the TCRdb table keeps only in-frame clones and is missing some. The sample includes 45,000 or so clones, approximately 90% of them seen just once. Sequencing was performed on CD4+ or CD8+ T cells sorted from blood, taken in a trial of the OX40 agonist ivuxolimab. These receptors were collected from an adult with an advanced solid tumor such as melanoma, head and neck, liver or kidney cancer. The CDR3 runs from the conserved cysteine through the conserved F or W.

TRBJ2-1 | TRBV7-7 | CASSLNLGQYNEQFF
TRBJ1-3 | TRBV28 | CASYGPGTIGNTIYF
TRBJ2-5 | TRBV2 | CASSPPGLATTREETQYF
TRBJ2-3 | TRBV28 | CASSLEPEGGSLARGPSQYF
TRBJ2-7 | TRBV11-2 | CASSLALTGSAHEQYF
TRBJ2-2 | TRBV27 | CASSLYDLGELFF
TRBJ1-2 | TRBV6-5 | CASTKRQGDGYTF
TRBJ2-3 | TRBV7-6 | CASSKYGGTGVTDTQYF
TRBJ2-1 | TRBV9 | CASSVEGGEQFF
TRBJ2-2 | TRBV14 | CASSQTARGPTGELFF
TRBJ2-1 | TRBV7-3 | CASSSQTSGSYSYNEQFF
TRBJ2-7 | TRBV2 | CASSDQGVSSYEQYF
TRBJ2-7 | TRBV10-2 | CASSDPGDPYEQYF
TRBJ1-1 | TRBV11-2 | CASSLGANTEAFF
TRBJ1-3 | TRBV19 | CASSIAMIGNTIYF
TRBJ2-3 | TRBV6-6 | CASNLAGVSSTDTQYF
TRBJ2-7 | TRBV4-1 | CASSQTSSYEQYF
TRBJ2-3 | TRBV9 | CASSLGLADTDTQYF
TRBJ2-7 | TRBV5-5 | CASSLGQGVEQYF
TRBJ1-1 | TRBV5-5 | CASSLITEAFF
TRBJ1-6 | TRBV2 | CASSEIGESPLHF
TRBJ1-4 | TRBV5-8 | CASSPDRGSWANEKLFF
TRBJ2-3 | TRBV6-5 | CASSRTSGAADTQYF
TRBJ1-1 | TRBV28 | CASSFESAGTEAFF
TRBJ1-5 | TRBV30 | CAWSGDSVNQPQHF
TRBJ1-5 | TRBV5-5 | CASSLAGTGDQPQHF
TRBJ1-2 | TRBV7-9 | CASSSDREQGYTF
TRBJ1-4 | TRBV7-2 | CASSSRLPTIPTNEKLFF
TRBJ2-1 | TRBV6-1 | CASSDDTSSYNEQFF
TRBJ2-7 | TRBV5-1 | CASRLPDSYEQYF
TRBJ1-1 | TRBV30 | CAWSVPALTEAFF
TRBJ1-1 | TRBV5-4 | CASSLRKINTEAFF